What follows are 8 T cell receptor beta chains derived from one specimen sequenced in a study of shared clonotypes between healthy human individuals. Some clones are missing from TCRdb's copy, which holds only in-frame ones; the method was immunoSEQ multiplex PCR. This table holds approximately 2.4 million clones, 90% to 97% found once. Sample: naive CD4+ T cells sorted from blood. Subset meaning: CD45RA+ positively selected. Source of these receptors: a man aged 18 to 30 in good health.

CDR3 in DNA: TGTGCCAGCAGTTTACCCGGGAGCAATCAGCCCCAGCATTTT. Translation: CASSLPGSNQPQHF. This rearrangement joins TRBV28 to TRBJ1-5, with D hard to call. The CDR3 loop spans 14 amino acids. Germline lookup yields CDR1 MDHEN and CDR2 SYDVKM. V lost 2 bases and J lost 1, with 6 bases in between. The full variable domain, with the rest looked up from reference TRBV28 and TRBJ1-5, is DVKVTQSSRYLVKRTGEKVFLECVQDMDHENMFWYRQDPGLGLRLIYFSYDVKMKEKGDIPEGYSVSREKKERFSLILESASTNQTSMYLCASSLPGSNQPQHFGDGTRLSIL.

CDR3 in DNA: TGTGCCAGCTCACCACCTCAGACGCAAGCCAAAAACATTCAGTACTTC. Translation: CASSPPQTQAKNIQYF. The chain recombines TRBV18 with TRBJ2-4, with unresolved D. V lost 0 bases, J lost 0 bases, and 9 bases lay in between. The CDR3 spans 16 residues. Germline V gene data show CDR1 as KGHSH and CDR2 as LQKENI. Full variable domain (outside the CDR3, taken from reference TRBV18 and TRBJ2-4): NAGVMQNPRHLVRRRGQEARLRCSPMKGHSHVYWYRQLPEEGLKFMVYLQKENIIDESGMPKERFSAEFPKEGPSILRIQQVVRGDSAAYFCASSPPQTQAKNIQYFGAGTRLSVL.

V gene TRBV4-1 combines with J gene TRBJ2-7, with 7 positions matching TRBD2. Unmatched junction bases numbered 6, after V lost 1 base and J lost 3 bases. This CDR3 is 15 amino acids long. Germline CDR1 reads MGHRA; CDR2 reads YSYEKL. The CDR3 loop is CASSQGLANYYEQYF. In DNA form, the CDR3 reads TGCGCCAGCAGCCAAGGACTAGCAAATTACTACGAGCAGTACTTC.

The chain has TRBV10-3 and TRBJ2-2; a weak D match, TRBD2 (5 bases). Trimming removed 1 base from V and 4 bases from J, with 13 bases in between. The CDR3 is 16 residues long. CDR1 is ENHRY and CDR2 is SYGVKD in the germline V gene. The DNA of the CDR3 is TGTGCCATCAGTGAGTTCGAGACTACGGGCACCGGGGAGCTGTTTTTT. Translating it yields CAISEFETTGTGELFF.

V usage is TRBV6-6 and J usage is TRBJ2-7; D gene uncertain. The V end lost 2 bases, the J end lost 5 bases, and 10 bases lay between the germline ends. The CDR3 totals 13 residues. Germline V gene sequence: CDR1 MNHNY, CDR2 SVGAGI (reference sequence). CDR3 in DNA: TGTGCCAGCAGTTACGTCGACAAAGACGAGCAGTACTTC. Its translation is CASSYVDKDEQYF.

The chain is built from TRBV10-3 and TRBJ2-7; 11 positions match TRBD2. With V trimmed by 4 bases and J by 3 bases, 2 bases remained unmatched. This CDR3 is built from 14 residues. CDR1 is ENHRY, CDR2 SYGVKD, per germline. The CDR3 loop is CAISGGTSGYEQYF. CDR3 coding DNA: TGTGCCATCAGTGGCGGGACTAGCGGCTACGAGCAGTACTTC.

The chain carries TRBV29-1 and TRBJ1-1; TRBD1 might be the D (5 bases). Between the trimmed V and J ends, which lost 2 bases and 1 base, there was a span of 8 bases. The germline V gene has CDR1 SQVTM and CDR2 ANQGSEA. The CDR3 is made up of 13 amino acids. As DNA, the CDR3 is TGCAGCGTTGAAACCAGGGCGAACACTGAAGCTTTCTTT. As protein: CSVETRANTEAFF.

This clone has just a few counts. The rearrangement uses TRBV4-3 and TRBJ1-2; 8 bases align to TRBD1. Unmatched junction bases numbered 5, after V lost 4 bases and J lost 4 bases. CDR3 length equals 14 residues. CDR1 and CDR2 from the germline V gene are LGHNA and YSLEER. DNA for the CDR3: TGCGCCAGCAGCCGATACACAGGGGGCTATGGCTACACCTTC. Translated: CASSRYTGGYGYTF.